These 12 T cell receptor beta chains came from one sample sequenced in a study of blood T cell repertoires in COVID-19. Method: immunoSEQ multiplex PCR; TCRdb's copy keeps in-frame clones and lacks some. The data hold approximately 170,000 clones, with roughly four fifths observed a single time. The sequenced sample was peripheral blood. These receptors originate from a man aged 70 or older who had recovered from COVID-19.

This clone was observed a handful of times. The rearrangement joins TRBV19 to TRBJ2-5; 7 bases map to TRBD2. Per germline, CDR1 LNHDA and CDR2 SQIVND (reference sequence). The CDR3 is made up of 16 amino acids. Losses at the gene ends were 0 bases for V and 4 bases for J; bases not matched to a gene: 8. The CDR3 DNA is TGTGCCAGTAGTATAGAAGGCGGGAGCATGGGAGAGACCCAGTACTTC. Its protein is CASSIEGGSMGETQYF.

The sample holds a few counts of this clone. The rearrangement links TRBV10-2 to TRBJ1-1; no reliable D call. The V and J ends lost 6 bases and 5 bases respectively, with 16 bases between them. The CDR3 spans 14 residues. The germline gives CDR1 WSHSY, CDR2 SAAADI. In nucleotides, the CDR3 is TGCGCCAGCAGAGAGACTCTCGGAGGGACTGAAGCTTTCTTT. Translated, it gives CASRETLGGTEAFF.

V usage is TRBV5-1 and J usage is TRBJ2-5; D is perhaps TRBD1 (6 bases). V lost 4 bases and J 1 base, leaving 14 bases between the germline ends. Germline CDR1 SGHRS, CDR2 YFSETQ. This CDR3 spans 15 amino acids. The CDR3 coding sequence is TGCGCCAGCAGCAGAACCGACAGGTCCCAAGAGACCCAGTACTTC. This gives the protein CASSRTDRSQETQYF.

The rearrangement links TRBV28 to TRBJ2-7; D unresolved. CDR1 and CDR2 from the germline V gene are MDHEN and SYDVKM. The CDR3 totals 13 residues. In DNA form, the CDR3 reads TGTGCAAGTGGGCAGGTTAACTCCTACGAGCAGTACTTC. Translated: CASGQVNSYEQYF. Combining the CDR3 with reference TRBV28 and TRBJ2-7 gives the whole variable domain DVKVTQSSRYLVKRTGEKVFLECVQDMDHENMFWYRQDPGLGLRLIYFSYDVKMKEKGDIPEGYSVSREKKERFSLILESASTNQTSMYLCASGQVNSYEQYFGPGTRLTVT.

The rearrangement uses TRBV5-4 and TRBJ1-1; 8 nucleotides align to TRBD1. Germline V CDR1 and CDR2: SGHNT, YYREEE (reference sequence). Unmatched junction bases numbered 3, after V lost 4 bases and J lost 1 base. The CDR3 contains 14 residues. The CDR3 nucleotides read TGTGCCAGCAGCACCGGGACAGGGAACACTGAAGCTTTCTTT. It translates to CASSTGTGNTEAFF.

The chain combines TRBV27 with TRBJ1-5; a weak D match, TRBD1 (5 bases). CDR1 and CDR2 from the germline V gene are MNHEY and SMNVEV (reference sequence). Trimming pared 5 bases from V and 0 bases from J, leaving 8 bases between. This CDR3 contains 14 residues. CDR3 coding DNA: TGTGCCAGCAGTCGGACAAATAGCAATCAGCCCCAGCATTTT. It encodes CASSRTNSNQPQHF.

V and J are TRBV6-4 and TRBJ1-1; D unresolved. CDR1 MRHNA and CDR2 SNTAGT come from the germline V gene. The CDR3 totals 13 residues. Trimming pared 5 bases from V and 0 bases from J, leaving 7 bases between. The CDR3 DNA reads as TGTGCCAGCAGTCTAAGAGTGAACACTGAAGCTTTCTTT. Its protein is CASSLRVNTEAFF.

This clone was picked up one time. The chain links TRBV11-2 to TRBJ1-2; D not certain. V shed 5 bases and J shed 2 bases, with 12 bases lying between them. This CDR3 region has 14 residues. CDR1 and CDR2 (germline): SGHAT, FQNNGV. The CDR3 spells CASSPGLGNYGYTF. CDR3 nucleotide sequence: TGTGCCAGCAGCCCTGGACTGGGGAACTATGGCTACACCTTC.

This clone has only one observation. V gene TRBV29-1 combines with J gene TRBJ2-3, with a possible D match to TRBD2 (5 bases). CDR3 length: 12 residues. Deletions cut 8 bases from V and 0 bases from J, with 9 bases between. Germline V gene data show CDR1 as SQVTM and CDR2 as ANQGSEA. CDR3: CSWTASTDTQYF. The CDR3 DNA sequence: TGCAGCTGGACTGCTAGCACAGATACGCAGTATTTT.

This clone was found once. This sequence joins TRBV14 and TRBJ1-1; possibly TRBD1 for D (5 bases). Germline V lookup: CDR1 SGHDN, CDR2 FVKESK. The CDR3 contains 13 residues. With 5 bases removed from V and 2 bases from J, the gap between germline ends came to 9 bases. CDR3 sequence (DNA): TGTGCCAGCAGCTCACAGGTAAACACTGAAGCTTTCTTT. Translating it yields CASSSQVNTEAFF.

The V and J genes are TRBV28 and TRBJ2-7, with TRBD1 matching 7 bases. CDR3 length equals 14 residues. Germline assignment: CDR1 MDHEN and CDR2 SYDVKM. J was trimmed by 1 base and V by 6 bases; bases with no gene match: 6. This CDR3 is CASRPDRLSYEQYF. In DNA, the CDR3 is TGTGCCAGCAGACCGGACAGGCTTTCCTACGAGCAGTACTTC.

This sequence joins TRBV19 and TRBJ1-2; D gene uncertain. This CDR3 is built from 17 residues. The V gene lost 4 bases and the J gene lost 2 bases, with 20 bases spanning the gap. From germline, CDR1 is LNHDA and CDR2 SQIVND (reference sequence). For the CDR3, the DNA is TGTGCCAGTAGTACGGGCGGGCCCGACGGCACGAACTATGGCTACACCTTC. It translates to CASSTGGPDGTNYGYTF.